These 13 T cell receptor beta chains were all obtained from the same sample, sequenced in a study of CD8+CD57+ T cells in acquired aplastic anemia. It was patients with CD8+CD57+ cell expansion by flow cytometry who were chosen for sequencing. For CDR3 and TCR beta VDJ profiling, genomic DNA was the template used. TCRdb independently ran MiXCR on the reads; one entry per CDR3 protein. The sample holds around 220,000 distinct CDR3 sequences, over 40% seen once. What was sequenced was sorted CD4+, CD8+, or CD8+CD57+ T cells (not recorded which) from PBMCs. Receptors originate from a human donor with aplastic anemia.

The CDR3 coding sequence is TGTGCCAGCAGTTACTCAAGACAAGCAGATACGCAGTATTTT. It encodes CASSYSRQADTQYF. The chain has TRBV6-5 and TRBJ2-3; D is ambiguous. Germline V CDR1 and CDR2: MNHEY, SVGAGI. This CDR3 spans 14 amino acids. V was trimmed by 0 bases and J by 4 bases, leaving 8 bases between them.

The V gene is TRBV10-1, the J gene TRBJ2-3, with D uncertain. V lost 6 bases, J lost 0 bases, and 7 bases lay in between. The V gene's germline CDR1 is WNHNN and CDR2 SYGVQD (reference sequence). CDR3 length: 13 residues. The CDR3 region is CASRAGSTDTQYF. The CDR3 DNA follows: TGCGCCAGCAGGGCCGGTAGCACAGATACGCAGTATTTT.

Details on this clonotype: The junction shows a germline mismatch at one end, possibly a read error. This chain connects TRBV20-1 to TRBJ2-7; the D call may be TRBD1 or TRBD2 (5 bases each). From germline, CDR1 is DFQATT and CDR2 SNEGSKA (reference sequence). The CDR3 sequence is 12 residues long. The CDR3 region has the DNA TGCAGTACTAGAAGGGGTCTGGACGAGCAGTACTTC. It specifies CSTRRGLDEQYF.

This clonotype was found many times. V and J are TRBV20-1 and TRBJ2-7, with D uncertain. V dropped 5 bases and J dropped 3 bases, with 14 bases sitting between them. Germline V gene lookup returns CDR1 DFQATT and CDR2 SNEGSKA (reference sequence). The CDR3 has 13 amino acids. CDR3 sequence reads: CSALPTDRYEQYF. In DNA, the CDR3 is TGCAGTGCTCTGCCTACAGATCGCTACGAGCAGTACTTC.

The CDR3, as DNA: TGCAGCGTTAACAGGGCTGGGGAGACCCAGTACTTC. Residues: CSVNRAGETQYF. The genes are TRBV29-1 and TRBJ2-5; maybe TRBD1 (6 bases). Germline V gene sequence: CDR1 SQVTM, CDR2 ANQGSEA. CDR3 length equals 12 residues. V was clipped by 5 bases and J by 5 bases, with 12 bases between them.

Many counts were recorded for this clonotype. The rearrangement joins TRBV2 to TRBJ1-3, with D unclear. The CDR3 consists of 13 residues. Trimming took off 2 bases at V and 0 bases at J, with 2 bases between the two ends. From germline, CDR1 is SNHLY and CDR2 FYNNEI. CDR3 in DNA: TGTGCCAGCAGTGAACCCTCTGGAAACACCATATATTTT. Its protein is CASSEPSGNTIYF.

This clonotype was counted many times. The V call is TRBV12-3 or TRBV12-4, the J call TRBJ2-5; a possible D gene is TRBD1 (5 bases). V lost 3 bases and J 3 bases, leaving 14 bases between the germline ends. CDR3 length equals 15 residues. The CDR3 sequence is CASSLRRTLKETQYF. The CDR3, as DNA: TGTGCCAGCAGTTTGCGAAGGACATTAAAAGAGACCCAGTACTTC.

CDR3: CACRLGGGNTGELFF. In DNA, the CDR3 is TGTGCCTGTCGTCTGGGAGGCGGGAACACCGGGGAGCTGTTTTTT. The genes are TRBV30 and TRBJ2-2, with TRBD2 as a possible D gene (6 bases). Germline V gene lookup returns CDR1 GTSNPN and CDR2 SVGIG (reference sequence). This CDR3 has 15 residues. Trimming took 6 bases from V and 1 from J, leaving 15 bases between them.

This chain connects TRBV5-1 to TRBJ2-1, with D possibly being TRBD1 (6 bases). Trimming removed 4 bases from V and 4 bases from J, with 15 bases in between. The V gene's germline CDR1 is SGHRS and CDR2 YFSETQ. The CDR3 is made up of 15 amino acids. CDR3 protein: CASSQYGTPYNEQFF. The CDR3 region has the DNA TGCGCCAGCAGCCAGTACGGGACACCGTACAATGAGCAGTTCTTC.

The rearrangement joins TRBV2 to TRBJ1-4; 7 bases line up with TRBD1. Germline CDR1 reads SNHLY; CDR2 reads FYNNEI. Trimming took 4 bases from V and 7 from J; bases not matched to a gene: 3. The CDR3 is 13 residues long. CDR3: CASSGDSGEKLFF. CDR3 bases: TGTGCCAGCAGTGGGGACAGTGGTGAAAAACTGTTTTTT.

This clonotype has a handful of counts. Here the CDR3 DNA reads TGTGCCAGCAATGGCGGGGGGAAAGATACGCAGTATTTT. Amino acid sequence: CASNGGGKDTQYF. The chain uses TRBV28 and TRBJ2-3, with TRBD2 matching over 8 bases. The V gene end was trimmed by 7 bases and the J gene end by 5 bases; junction bases not matched to a gene: 5. Germline CDR1 MDHEN, CDR2 SYDVKM. This CDR3 is 13 amino acids long.

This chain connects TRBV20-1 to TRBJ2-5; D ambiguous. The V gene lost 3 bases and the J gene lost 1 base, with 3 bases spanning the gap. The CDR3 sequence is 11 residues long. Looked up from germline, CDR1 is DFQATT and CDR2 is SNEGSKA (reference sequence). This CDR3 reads CSASSQETQYF. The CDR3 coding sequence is TGCAGTGCTAGCTCCCAAGAGACCCAGTACTTC.

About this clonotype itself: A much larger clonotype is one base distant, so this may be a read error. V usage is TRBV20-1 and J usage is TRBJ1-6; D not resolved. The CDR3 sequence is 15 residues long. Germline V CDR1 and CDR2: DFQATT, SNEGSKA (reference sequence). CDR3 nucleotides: TGCAGTGCTGGAGAGGAGGGAGGAAGAAATTCACCCCTCCACTTT. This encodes CSAGEEGGRNSPLHF.